The rows below give T cell receptor beta chains drawn from one sample of a study of HIV-infected patients and healthy controls. TCRdb reanalysed the 5' RACE reads using MiXCR and keeps one entry per CDR3 protein. Among approximately 6,000 distinct CDR3 sequences, over 8% were seen once, and the ten largest hold about 24%. Source: blood, taken during antiretroviral therapy. These receptors were collected from an adult with HIV infection. Both conserved end residues are part of each CDR3. Fields, in order: V gene, clone size, J gene, D gene, CDR3 protein. D genes are given only for firm matches. Size values are once, few and many counts, or a class for expanded clones, and some rows have none.

TRBV29-1	many	TRBJ2-1	NA	CSVETNEQFF
TRBV6-2/TRBV6-3	medium-sized	TRBJ2-6	NA	CASSYSGANVLTF
TRBV7-9	medium-sized	TRBJ1-1	TRBD1	CASSDRQGEAFF
TRBV20-1	many	TRBJ2-7	NA	CSARSGPGEQYF
TRBV7-2	many	TRBJ2-7	NA	CASSLRQSSIYEQYF
TRBV20-1	medium-sized	TRBJ2-3	NA	CSAREWGTGTDTQYF
TRBV12-3/TRBV12-4	medium-sized	TRBJ1-1	NA	CASNRGGTEAFF
TRBV6-1	few	TRBJ1-1	NA	CASSAQPGGANTEAFF
TRBV5-1	NA	TRBJ1-5	NA	CASSLSGEGQPQHF
TRBV19	medium-sized	TRBJ2-3	NA	CASSAGDFRTDTQYF
TRBV20-1	many	TRBJ1-1	NA	CSATYDFGTVGAFF
TRBV6-5	many	TRBJ1-2	NA	CASSYSNERDGYTF
TRBV13	medium-sized	TRBJ1-5	NA	CASSLTRGRGQPQHF
TRBV18	medium-sized	TRBJ2-5	TRBD2	CASSLSGYQETQYF
TRBV5-4	NA	TRBJ2-3	NA	CASSHDPGSTDTQYF
TRBV6-2/TRBV6-3	NA	TRBJ2-3	NA	CASSSSLVDTQYF
TRBV28	many	TRBJ1-5	NA	CASSFASFNQPQHF
TRBV20-1	medium-sized	TRBJ2-3	NA	CSARKADTQYF
TRBV6-6	many	TRBJ1-5	NA	CASSNLDGNQPQHF
TRBV5-8	once	TRBJ1-5	TRBD1	CASSLGQGGNQPQHF
TRBV12-3/TRBV12-4	many	TRBJ2-2	TRBD1	CASSWRQGSTGELFF